The entry below gives a single TCR beta chain sequence along with its context. Its antigen remains unidentified. Per germline, CDR1 GTSNPN and CDR2 SVGIG (reference sequence). CDR3 size: 15 residues. This entry comes from a study of monozygotic twins with inflammatory bowel disease. Whole-study findings and limits: None of the different T cell subtypes could be distinguished from one another.

Every sample had its cDNA made across eight separate reactions. Nested amplification of TCRalpha and TCRbeta cDNA involved two PCRs of roughly 17 and 9 cycles. TCRdb reworked the 5' RACE reads into one entry per CDR3 protein, no DNA. Here the sample table reports about 300,000 distinct CDR3 sequences. Material for sequencing was blood. J is TRBJ2-5 and V is TRBV30. The clonotype was recovered from a human donor with ulcerative colitis or Crohn's disease, or a healthy co-twin of an affected twin (not recorded which). The CDR3 region is CAWSAPTPQRETQYF.